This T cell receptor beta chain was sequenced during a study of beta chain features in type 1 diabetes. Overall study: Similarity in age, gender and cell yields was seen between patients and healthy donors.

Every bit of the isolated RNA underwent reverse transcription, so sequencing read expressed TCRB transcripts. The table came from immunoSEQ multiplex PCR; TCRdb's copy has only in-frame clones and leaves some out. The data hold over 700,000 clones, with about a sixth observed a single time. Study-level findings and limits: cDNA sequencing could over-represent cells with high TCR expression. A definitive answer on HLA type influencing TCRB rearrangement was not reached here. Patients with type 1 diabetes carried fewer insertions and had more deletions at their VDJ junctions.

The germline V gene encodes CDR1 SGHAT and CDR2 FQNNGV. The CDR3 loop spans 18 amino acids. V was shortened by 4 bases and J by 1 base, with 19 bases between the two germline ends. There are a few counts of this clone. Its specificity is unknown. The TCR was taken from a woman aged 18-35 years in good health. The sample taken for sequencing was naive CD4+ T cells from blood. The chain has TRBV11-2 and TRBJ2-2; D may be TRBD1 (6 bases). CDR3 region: CASSSTRTGPRNTGELFF. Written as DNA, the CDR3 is TGTGCCAGCAGCTCCACACGAACAGGGCCCCGGAACACCGGGGAGCTGTTTTTT.